The sequence of this T cell receptor (beta chain) was determined in a study of T cell responses to AZD1222 COVID-19 vaccine. Study observations and caveats: Donors, mostly white British, included more females; clonal diversity was possibly underestimated.

TCRdb's table, derived via immunoSEQ multiplex PCR, lists solely in-frame clones and lacks some. The sample shows 150,000 to 200,000 clones, around 94% of them seen only once. Germline CDR1 MNHEY, CDR2 SVGAGI. Losses at the gene ends were 2 bases for V and 2 bases for J; bases not matched to a gene: 1. The CDR3 spans 14 residues. For this clone: Antigen: not known. This sample also contains other DNA sequences that code for the same CDR3.

This specimen was peripheral blood, taken 28 days after the second AZD1222 dose. This chain links TRBV6-5 with TRBJ1-2; 8 bases fit TRBD1. This receptor was taken from an adult who received the AZD1222 COVID-19 vaccine. The DNA for the CDR3 is TGTGCCAGCAGTTACCGGACAGGGAACTATGGCTACACCTTC. It codes for CASSYRTGNYGYTF.